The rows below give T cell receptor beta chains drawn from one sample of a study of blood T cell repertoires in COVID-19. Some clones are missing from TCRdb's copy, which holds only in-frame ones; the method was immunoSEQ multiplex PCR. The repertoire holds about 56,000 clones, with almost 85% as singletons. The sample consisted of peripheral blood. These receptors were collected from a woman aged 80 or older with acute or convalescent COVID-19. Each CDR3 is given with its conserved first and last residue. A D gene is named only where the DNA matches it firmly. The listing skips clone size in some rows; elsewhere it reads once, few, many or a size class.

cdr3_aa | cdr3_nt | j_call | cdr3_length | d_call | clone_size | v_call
CASSFAGRREYF | TGTGCCAGCAGTTTCGCGGGCAGGAGAGAGTACTTC | TRBJ2-4 | 12 | - | - | TRBV27
CASSPTGAYEQYF | TGTGCCAGCAGCCCAACAGGGGCCTACGAGCAGTACTTC | TRBJ2-7 | 13 | TRBD1 | - | TRBV3-1/TRBV3-2
CASSTQGSQPQHF | TGTGCCAGCAGTACGCAGGGTTCCCAGCCCCAGCATTTT | TRBJ1-5 | 13 | - | - | TRBV6-5
CASSFTRVDGNTIYF | TGTGCCAGCAGCTTTACCAGGGTAGACGGAAACACCATATATTTT | TRBJ1-3 | 15 | - | - | TRBV7-9
CASSLGAGNNEQFF | TGTGCCAGCAGCTTAGGGGCCGGGAACAATGAGCAGTTCTTC | TRBJ2-1 | 14 | - | - | TRBV7-2
CASSYQISGNEQYF | TGTGCCAGCAGCTACCAAATTAGCGGGAACGAGCAGTACTTC | TRBJ2-7 | 14 | TRBD2 | - | TRBV11-2
CASSLDYRNEQFF | TGTGCCAGCAGCTTAGATTACAGGAATGAGCAGTTCTTC | TRBJ2-1 | 13 | - | - | TRBV11-3
CASSTGSNQPQHF | TGTGCCAGTAGTACGGGTAGCAATCAGCCCCAGCATTTT | TRBJ1-5 | 13 | - | once | TRBV19
CASRDYQVAYNEQFF | TGTGCCAGCAGGGACTATCAGGTGGCCTACAATGAGCAGTTCTTC | TRBJ2-1 | 15 | - | - | TRBV2
CASSATAPNYGYTF | TGTGCCAGCAGTGCCACCGCGCCTAACTATGGCTACACCTTC | TRBJ1-2 | 14 | - | - | TRBV27
CASSDPGLSSYTF | TGTGCCAGCTCGGACCCGGGACTTTCCAGCTACACCTTC | TRBJ1-2 | 13 | - | - | TRBV6-4
CASSGNLAGGQQFF | TGTGCCAGCAGCGGAAACTTAGCGGGAGGGCAGCAGTTCTTC | TRBJ2-1 | 14 | TRBD2 | once | TRBV7-2
CASSDSGLSSYEQYF | TGTGCCAGCAGTGACTCAGGACTGAGCTCCTACGAGCAGTACTTC | TRBJ2-7 | 15 | - | - | TRBV6-5
CASSLGTGSYEQYF | TGTGCCAGCAGCTTAGGGACAGGGTCCTACGAGCAGTACTTC | TRBJ2-7 | 14 | TRBD1 | - | TRBV11-2
CASSSVPRGQPQHF | TGTGCCAGCAGTTCAGTTCCTCGCGGTCAGCCCCAGCATTTT | TRBJ1-5 | 14 | - | - | TRBV28
CASNDGLAGYNEQFF | TGTGCCAGTAACGATGGACTAGCGGGTTACAATGAGCAGTTCTTC | TRBJ2-1 | 15 | TRBD2 | - | TRBV19
CASSPGAVYTGELFF | TGTGCCAGCTCCCCTGGGGCTGTGTACACCGGGGAGCTGTTTTTT | TRBJ2-2 | 15 | - | - | TRBV18
CASRPQVLAGELFF | TGTGCCAGCAGACCCCAGGTTTTGGCCGGGGAGCTGTTTTTT | TRBJ2-2 | 14 | - | - | TRBV28
CASSELLNTEAFF | TGCGCCAGCAGCGAGCTTTTGAACACTGAAGCTTTCTTT | TRBJ1-1 | 13 | - | - | TRBV10-2
CASARSRVSYEQYF | TGTGCCAGCGCGCGGAGTCGGGTGTCCTACGAGCAGTACTTC | TRBJ2-7 | 14 | - | - | TRBV27
CASSLMYTDTQYF | TGTGCCAGCAGCTTAATGTACACAGATACGCAGTATTTT | TRBJ2-3 | 13 | - | once | TRBV7-9
CASSLGGASGSGNEQFF | TGTGCCAGCAGTTTGGGGGGCGCTAGCGGGAGCGGCAATGAGCAGTTCTTC | TRBJ2-1 | 17 | TRBD2 | once | TRBV28
CASSQEQRGVYNEQFF | TGTGCCAGCAGCCAAGAACAGCGGGGGGTCTACAATGAGCAGTTCTTC | TRBJ2-1 | 16 | TRBD2 | - | TRBV3-1/TRBV3-2
CASSSLAGGGETQYF | TGTGCCAGCAGCTCCCTAGCGGGGGGCGGTGAGACCCAGTACTTC | TRBJ2-5 | 15 | TRBD2 | - | TRBV7-8
CASSVSEWGTDTQYF | TGTGCCAGTAGTGTTAGCGAATGGGGCACAGATACGCAGTATTTT | TRBJ2-3 | 15 | - | - | TRBV19
CASSPPGDHEQFF | TGCGCCAGCAGCCCGCCGGGAGACCATGAGCAGTTCTTC | TRBJ2-1 | 13 | - | - | TRBV4-1
CASGSAATRVYEQFF | TGTGCCAGCGGGAGCGCGGCTACCCGGGTCTATGAGCAGTTCTTC | TRBJ2-1 | 15 | - | - | TRBV25-1
CAHRQGGFGYTF | TGTGCCCATCGACAGGGTGGGTTTGGCTACACCTTC | TRBJ1-2 | 12 | TRBD1 | - | TRBV30
CASTLATDTGELFF | TGCGCCAGCACCCTGGCGACAGACACCGGGGAGCTGTTTTTT | TRBJ2-2 | 14 | - | - | TRBV5-1
CASSPSLSSRVLSGNTIYF | TGTGCCAGCAGCCCCAGCTTGTCCAGCAGGGTTCTCTCTGGAAACACCATATATTTT | TRBJ1-3 | 19 | - | - | TRBV7-9
CASTPSFYGYTF | TGTGCCAGCACCCCAAGCTTCTATGGCTACACCTTC | TRBJ1-2 | 12 | - | - | TRBV4-2
CASRPAGGPGELFF | TGTGCCAGCAGACCCGCGGGGGGGCCCGGGGAGCTGTTTTTT | TRBJ2-2 | 14 | TRBD2 | - | TRBV5-4
CASSYHTGHQLNTIYF | TGTGCCAGCAGCTATCATACAGGGCATCAGTTAAACACCATATATTTT | TRBJ1-3 | 16 | - | - | TRBV3-1/TRBV3-2
CASSTRDTQYF | TGTGCCAGTAGTACTAGGGATACGCAGTATTTT | TRBJ2-3 | 11 | - | - | TRBV19
CAWTEGARDYGYTF | TGTGCCTGGACTGAGGGAGCCCGGGACTATGGCTACACCTTC | TRBJ1-2 | 14 | - | - | TRBV30
CSVVAPPYEQYF | TGCAGCGTTGTAGCCCCCCCCTACGAGCAGTACTTC | TRBJ2-7 | 12 | - | - | TRBV29-1
CASSLTSGGRNEQFF | TGTGCCAGCAGCTTGACTAGCGGGGGGCGCAATGAGCAGTTCTTC | TRBJ2-1 | 15 | TRBD2 | - | TRBV7-6
CASSRDYGETQYF | TGTGCCAGCTCGCGAGATTACGGGGAGACCCAGTACTTC | TRBJ2-5 | 13 | - | few | TRBV6-4
CAGVNPDGRAGYTF | TGTGCCGGTGTAAATCCTGACGGGCGGGCTGGCTACACCTTC | TRBJ1-2 | 14 | - | - | TRBV7-9
CASSPAGAAYEQYF | TGTGCCAGCAGCCCAGCGGGGGCGGCCTACGAGCAGTACTTC | TRBJ2-7 | 14 | TRBD2 | - | TRBV7-8
CASRPGLALKETQYF | TGTGCCAGCCGGCCGGGACTAGCTTTAAAAGAGACCCAGTACTTC | TRBJ2-5 | 15 | TRBD2 | few | TRBV25-1
CASSFGDRKIPKAFF | TGTGCCAGCAGTTTTGGGGACAGGAAGATACCTAAAGCTTTCTTT | TRBJ1-1 | 15 | TRBD1 | - | TRBV28
CATPGLAGGGNIQYF | TGTGCCACCCCAGGACTAGCGGGAGGAGGAAACATTCAGTACTTC | TRBJ2-4 | 15 | TRBD2 | - | TRBV5-4
CASQGSFTDTQYF | TGTGCCAGCCAGGGATCATTCACAGATACGCAGTATTTT | TRBJ2-3 | 13 | - | - | TRBV14
CATRTGTSGANVLTF | TGTGCCACTAGGACAGGAACCTCTGGGGCCAACGTCCTGACTTTC | TRBJ2-6 | 15 | TRBD1 | - | TRBV6-5
CASSQEPTGMGQPQHF | TGCGCCAGCAGCCAAGAACCCACAGGGATGGGACAGCCCCAGCATTTT | TRBJ1-5 | 16 | - | - | TRBV4-1
CASSHPQGDYNEQFF | TGTGCCAGCAGCCACCCACAGGGGGACTACAATGAGCAGTTCTTC | TRBJ2-1 | 15 | TRBD1 | - | TRBV3-1/TRBV3-2
CASSVDGGTGFYGAELFF | TGTGCCAGCAGCGTAGATGGCGGGACAGGATTCTACGGTGCGGAGCTGTTTTTT | TRBJ2-2 | 18 | TRBD1 | once | TRBV9